These 17 T cell receptor beta chains came from one sample sequenced in a study of technical replicates of blood from several donors. Produced via immunoSEQ multiplex PCR; TCRdb's table is partial and in-frame only. The sample has roughly 70,000 clones, nearly 98% seen once. What was sequenced was T cells isolated from PBMCs. The receptors stem from a human donor in good health.

The chain carries TRBV2 and TRBJ2-1; 11 positions match TRBD2. The CDR3 length is 16 residues. J lost 3 bases, V lost 1 base, and 2 bases had no gene match. The germline gives CDR1 SNHLY, CDR2 FYNNEI. The CDR3 protein is CASSEVGLADYNEQFF. In DNA, the CDR3 is TGTGCCAGCAGTGAAGTGGGACTAGCGGACTACAATGAGCAGTTCTTC.

This chain links TRBV19 with TRBJ2-1; D might be TRBD1 (6 bases). This CDR3 contains 16 residues. Germline V gives CDR1 LNHDA, CDR2 SQIVND (reference sequence). Trimming removed 0 bases from V and 3 bases from J, with 12 bases in between. The CDR3: CASSIDYGRGYNEQFF. DNA for the CDR3: TGTGCCAGTAGTATAGATTACGGCAGGGGCTACAATGAGCAGTTCTTC.

This chain uses TRBV29-1 with TRBJ1-1; no reliable D call. This CDR3 has 12 amino acids. The V end was cut by 0 bases, the J end by 6 bases, with 8 bases between. CDR1 and CDR2 (germline): SQVTM, ANQGSEA. The CDR3 here is CSVEDTDPEAFF. CDR3 DNA: TGCAGCGTTGAAGACACAGATCCTGAAGCTTTCTTT.

This rearrangement joins TRBV11-3 to TRBJ2-7, with 10 bases lining up with TRBD1. After removal of 5 bases from V and 5 bases from J, the junction contained 3 bases not matched to a gene. CDR1 and CDR2 from the germline V gene are SGHNT and YENEEA. The CDR3 consists of 13 residues. The chain's CDR3 is CASSTGTGDEQYF. In nucleotides, the CDR3 is TGTGCCAGCAGCACGGGGACAGGGGACGAGCAGTACTTC.

J is TRBJ2-2 and V is TRBV5-4, with 7 bases identical to TRBD2. The CDR3 covers 14 residues. With 4 bases clipped from V and 7 bases from J, the junction kept 7 bases outside the gene matches. The germline V gene has CDR1 SGHNT and CDR2 YYREEE (reference sequence). Here the CDR3 DNA reads TGTGCCAGCAGCATCCGAGGCGGGGGCGGGGAGCTGTTTTTT. Residues: CASSIRGGGGELFF.

The V call is TRBV7-9, the J call TRBJ1-1; tentatively, D is TRBD1 (5 bases). Germline CDR1 and CDR2: SEHNR and FQNEAQ (reference sequence). Trimming took 0 bases from V and 5 from J, leaving 16 bases between them. The CDR3 is made up of 16 amino acids. Written as DNA, the CDR3 is TGTGCCAGCAGCTTAGCGCCCTGGGGCCGTTGGACTGAAGCTTTCTTT. Amino acid sequence: CASSLAPWGRWTEAFF.

The V and J genes are TRBV29-1 and TRBJ1-2, with D perhaps TRBD1 (6 bases). CDR3 size: 13 residues. Looked up from germline, CDR1 is SQVTM and CDR2 is ANQGSEA. Trimming took off 6 bases at V and 0 bases at J, with 11 bases between the two ends. As DNA, the CDR3 is TGCAGCGTCGAGACAGGAGCTAACTATGGCTACACCTTC. This encodes CSVETGANYGYTF.

The rearrangement links TRBV5-4 to TRBJ2-3; TRBD1 aligns across 8 bases. The CDR3 contains 14 residues. CDR1 SGHNT and CDR2 YYREEE come from the germline V gene (reference sequence). V lost 5 bases to trimming and J lost 2 bases; unmatched junction nucleotides: 4. As DNA, the CDR3 is TGTGCCAGCAGGATTCAGGGGGCCACAGATACGCAGTATTTT. The encoded protein is CASRIQGATDTQYF.

The chain has TRBV28 and TRBJ2-2; 9 bases are a match to TRBD1. Germline CDR1 is MDHEN and CDR2 is SYDVKM. CDR3 length equals 15 residues. V gave up 2 bases and J gave up 4 bases; unmatched junction bases: 2. The CDR3 DNA reads TGTGCCAGCAGTTTACAGACAGGGGGCACCGGGGAGCTGTTTTTT. Translating gives CASSLQTGGTGELFF. The complete variable domain, with remaining parts taken from reference TRBV28 and TRBJ2-2, reads DVKVTQSSRYLVKRTGEKVFLECVQDMDHENMFWYRQDPGLGLRLIYFSYDVKMKEKGDIPEGYSVSREKKERFSLILESASTNQTSMYLCASSLQTGGTGELFFGEGSRLTVL.

The chain carries TRBV7-8 and TRBJ1-4; a weak D match, TRBD1 (5 bases). This CDR3 has 16 residues. V lost 2 bases to trimming and J lost 7 bases, with 17 bases between them. The V gene's germline CDR1 is SGHVS and CDR2 FQNEAQ. CDR3 DNA sequence: TGTGCCAGCAGCTTACAGGGTCCTGGGGCTGGTGAAAAACTGTTTTTT. It translates to CASSLQGPGAGEKLFF.

The chain carries TRBV15 and TRBJ1-1, with 7 nucleotides matching TRBD1. The CDR3 is made up of 16 amino acids. V shed 5 bases, J shed 5 bases, and the junction held 14 bases outside the gene matches. Looked up from germline, CDR1 is LNHNV and CDR2 is YYDKDF (reference sequence). The CDR3 bases are TGTGCCACCAGCGCCTCACACTCTCAGGGGGGAACTGAAGCTTTCTTT. This encodes CATSASHSQGGTEAFF.

The chain carries TRBV9 and TRBJ2-3, with D unclear. Germline V gene sequence: CDR1 SGDLS, CDR2 YYNGEE. The CDR3 loop spans 12 amino acids. Trimming pared 0 bases from V and 7 bases from J, leaving 6 bases between. CDR3 sequence: CASSVGENTQYF. CDR3 nucleotide sequence: TGTGCCAGCAGCGTAGGCGAGAATACGCAGTATTTT.

The chain carries TRBV19 and TRBJ2-5; TRBD2 aligns across 7 bases. Germline assignment: CDR1 LNHDA and CDR2 SQIVND (reference sequence). With 1 base clipped from V and 2 bases from J, the junction kept 4 bases outside the gene matches. This CDR3 comprises 15 residues. CDR3 protein: CASSIVASGQETQYF. The CDR3 nucleotides read TGTGCCAGTAGTATAGTGGCTAGCGGTCAAGAGACCCAGTACTTC.

The chain uses TRBV19 and TRBJ1-5; D is uncertain. The V and J ends lost 1 base and 7 bases respectively, with 14 bases between them. Germline CDR1 is LNHDA and CDR2 is SQIVND (reference sequence). This CDR3 is built from 15 residues. In nucleotides, the CDR3 is TGTGCCAGTAGTATAGTTTTAGCGCCAAAACAGCCCCAGCATTTT. Protein sequence: CASSIVLAPKQPQHF.

The chain joins TRBV27 to TRBJ1-1; 7 nucleotides agree with TRBD1. This CDR3 has 15 residues. V shed 6 bases, J shed 0 bases, and the junction held 7 bases outside the gene matches. The germline CDR1 and CDR2 sequences are MNHEY and SMNVEV (reference sequence). CDR3 in DNA: TGTGCCAGCAGATTAGAGGGGGCAATGAACACTGAAGCTTTCTTT. It translates to CASRLEGAMNTEAFF.

The chain is built from TRBV11-2 and TRBJ2-7; no clear D gene. CDR1 is SGHAT and CDR2 is FQNNGV in the germline V gene. Trimming cost V 0 bases and J 3 bases, with 3 bases left between them. The CDR3 loop spans 12 amino acids. CDR3 in DNA: TGTGCCAGCAGCTTAGACATCTACGAGCAGTACTTC. It codes for CASSLDIYEQYF.

The chain carries TRBV7-2 and TRBJ2-2; D perhaps matches TRBD1 (6 bases). Germline V gives CDR1 SGHTA, CDR2 FQGNSA. V lost 10 bases, J lost 5 bases, and 23 bases lay in between. CDR3 size: 16 residues. The CDR3 protein is CATDLAGAPLTGELFF. CDR3 bases: TGTGCCACCGATTTAGCAGGGGCCCCGTTGACCGGGGAGCTGTTTTTT.